Listed here is a single T cell receptor beta chain. The source of the sample is a study of technical replicates of blood from several donors. Here immunoSEQ multiplex PCR was the method, and the copy in TCRdb shows in-frame clones only, minus some. This repertoire shows approximately 73,000 clones, around 90% found once; its top ten account for around 0.37%. V trimming: 4 bases; J trimming: 0 bases; junction bases outside the gene matches: 10. The CDR3 is made up of 18 amino acids. CDR1 is SEHNR and CDR2 is FQNEAQ in the germline V gene (reference sequence). The sample consisted of T cells isolated from PBMCs. V usage is TRBV7-9 and J usage is TRBJ1-3, with 9 bases identical to TRBD1. This TCR derives from a human donor in good health. For the CDR3, the DNA is TGTGCCAGCAGCTCCCCGGGACAGGGTTCCAGCTCTGGAAACACCATATATTTT. This sequence encodes CASSSPGQGSSSGNTIYF. Full variable domain (missing parts from reference TRBV7-9 and TRBJ1-3): DTGVSQNPRHKITKRGQNVTFRCDPISEHNRLYWYRQTLGQGPEFLTYFQNEAQLEKSRLLSDRFSAERPKGSFSTLEIQRTEQGDSAMYLCASSSPGQGSSSGNTIYFGEGSWLTVV.